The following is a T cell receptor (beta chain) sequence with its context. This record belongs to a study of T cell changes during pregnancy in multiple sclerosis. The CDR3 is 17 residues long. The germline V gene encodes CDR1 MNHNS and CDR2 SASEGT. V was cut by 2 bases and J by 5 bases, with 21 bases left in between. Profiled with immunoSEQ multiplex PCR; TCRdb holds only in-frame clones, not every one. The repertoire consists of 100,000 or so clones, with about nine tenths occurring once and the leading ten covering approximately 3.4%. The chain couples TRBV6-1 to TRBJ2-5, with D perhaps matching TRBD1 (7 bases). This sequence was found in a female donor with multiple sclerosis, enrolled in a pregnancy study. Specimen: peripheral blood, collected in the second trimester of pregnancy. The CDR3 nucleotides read TGTGCCAGCAGTGAAACCCCGACAGGGAGGTCGGAGGAGACCCAGTACTTC. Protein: CASSETPTGRSEETQYF.